A selection of T cell receptor beta chains follows, all from one sample in a study of T cell responses to AZD1222 COVID-19 vaccine. The method was immunoSEQ multiplex PCR; TCRdb's version includes in-frame clones alone and lacks a portion of them. The sample holds more than 150,000 clones, about 87% seen once. The sequenced sample was peripheral blood, obtained on day 0 of AZD1222 vaccination. Source of these receptors: an adult in good health. The CDR3 runs from the conserved cysteine through the conserved F or W. D genes are given only for firm matches. Clone size is not always given. Where it is, it says once, few, many or a class for expanded clones.

j_gene,d_gene,abundance,v_gene,CDR3aa,CDR3nt
TRBJ2-3,NA,once,TRBV18,CASSPPVTPTDTQYF,TGTGCCAGCTCACCACCGGTGACACCCACAGATACGCAGTATTTT
TRBJ1-5,NA,NA,TRBV29-1,CSVMDLGQPQHF,TGCAGCGTGATGGACCTTGGTCAGCCCCAGCATTTT
TRBJ2-5,NA,NA,TRBV3-1/TRBV3-2,CASSQELRFQETQYF,TGTGCCAGCAGCCAAGAGCTGCGGTTCCAAGAGACCCAGTACTTC
TRBJ2-5,NA,NA,TRBV2,CASRTQETQYF,TGTGCCAGCAGGACCCAAGAGACCCAGTACTTC
TRBJ2-7,NA,NA,TRBV11-2,CASSSGGVREQYF,TGTGCCAGCAGTTCCGGGGGAGTGCGGGAGCAGTACTTC
TRBJ2-1,TRBD2,NA,TRBV4-3,CASSQDRTSGGEQFF,TGCGCCAGCAGCCAGGACAGGACTAGCGGGGGGGAGCAGTTCTTC
TRBJ1-5,NA,once,TRBV6-2/TRBV6-3,CASSFYLKGQPQHF,TGTGCCAGCAGTTTTTACCTAAAAGGGCAGCCCCAGCATTTT
TRBJ1-5,NA,once,TRBV6-2/TRBV6-3,CASSYAGSNQPQHF,TGTGCCAGCAGTTACGCGGGTTCCAATCAGCCCCAGCATTTT
TRBJ2-1,NA,NA,TRBV6-5,CASSYSGYGHEQFF,TGTGCCAGCAGTTACTCTGGCTATGGCCATGAGCAGTTCTTC
TRBJ1-4,TRBD1,NA,TRBV6-6,CASRETGSYEKLFF,TGTGCCAGCCGGGAGACAGGGTCTTACGAAAAACTGTTTTTT
TRBJ2-7,TRBD2,NA,TRBV2,CASSGTSGISYEQYF,TGTGCCAGCAGTGGGACTAGCGGGATCTCCTACGAGCAGTACTTC
TRBJ1-3,NA,NA,TRBV18,CASSPSRGPGNTIYF,TGTGCCAGCTCCCCGAGTAGGGGTCCTGGAAACACCATATATTTT
TRBJ2-3,NA,NA,TRBV3-1/TRBV3-2,CASSLITSSESTDTQYF,TGTGCCAGCAGCCTTATTACCTCTAGCGAAAGCACAGATACGCAGTATTTT
TRBJ2-3,TRBD2,NA,TRBV7-2,CASSLVRSSGARDTQYF,TGTGCCAGCAGCTTAGTCCGGTCTAGCGGGGCCCGGGATACGCAGTATTTT
TRBJ1-6,NA,NA,TRBV28,CASSPPTDRYSPLHF,TGTGCCAGCAGTCCTCCCACAGACAGGTATTCACCCCTCCACTTT
TRBJ1-6,NA,NA,TRBV6-5,CASSYSKGAPLHF,TGTGCCAGCAGTTACTCGAAGGGAGCACCCCTCCACTTT
TRBJ1-5,NA,NA,TRBV19,CASSGGFSQPQHF,TGTGCCAGTAGTGGGGGGTTCAGTCAGCCCCAGCATTTT
TRBJ1-3,TRBD1,NA,TRBV18,CASSPRRGQGSGNTIYF,TGTGCCAGCTCACCACGGCGGGGACAGGGCTCTGGAAACACCATATATTTT
TRBJ2-4,TRBD1,NA,TRBV5-1,CASSNGQAFAKNIQYF,TGCGCCAGCAGCAATGGACAGGCCTTTGCCAAAAACATTCAGTACTTC
TRBJ2-5,NA,NA,TRBV3-1/TRBV3-2,CASSQDLLTAQETQYF,TGTGCCAGCAGCCAAGATCTTTTGACAGCTCAAGAGACCCAGTACTTC
TRBJ2-7,NA,NA,TRBV5-6,CASSNYYEQYF,TGTGCCAGCAGCAACTACTACGAGCAGTACTTC
TRBJ2-7,NA,NA,TRBV28,CASWGSSYEQYF,TGTGCCAGCTGGGGGAGCTCCTACGAGCAGTACTTC
TRBJ1-6,TRBD1,NA,TRBV28,CASRLRDSNSPLHF,TGTGCCAGCAGACTCCGGGACAGTAATTCACCCCTCCACTTT
TRBJ2-7,NA,NA,TRBV19,CASSIGGSGEQYF,TGTGCCAGTAGTATAGGGGGGTCGGGCGAGCAGTACTTC
TRBJ2-5,TRBD1,NA,TRBV5-6,CASSPGQIQETQYF,TGTGCCAGCAGCCCGGGACAGATACAAGAGACCCAGTACTTC
TRBJ1-1,NA,NA,TRBV7-2,CASSPHFVGGTEAFF,TGTGCCAGCAGCCCACACTTTGTGGGGGGGACTGAAGCTTTCTTT
TRBJ1-5,NA,NA,TRBV28,CASSTPRGYNNQPQHF,TGTGCCAGCAGCACCCCGCGAGGTTACAACAATCAGCCCCAGCATTTT
TRBJ2-2,NA,NA,TRBV28,CASSLEVNTGELFF,TGTGCCAGCAGTTTAGAAGTAAACACCGGGGAGCTGTTTTTT
TRBJ2-2,NA,NA,TRBV9,CASTGARTGELFF,TGTGCCAGCACCGGGGCGCGCACCGGGGAGCTGTTTTTT
TRBJ2-5,NA,NA,TRBV5-5,CASSGTGNSQETQYF,TGTGCCAGCAGCGGCACAGGGAATTCTCAAGAGACCCAGTACTTC
TRBJ1-5,NA,NA,TRBV19,CASSIVRLQPQHF,TGTGCCAGTAGTATAGTTAGGCTTCAGCCCCAGCATTTT
TRBJ2-7,NA,NA,TRBV28,CASSVTGDPYEQYF,TGTGCCAGCAGTGTAACAGGCGACCCCTACGAGCAGTACTTC
TRBJ1-6,NA,once,TRBV7-2,CASSSPAGTQGINSPLHF,TGTGCCAGCAGCTCCCCGGCCGGAACACAGGGAATTAATTCACCCCTCCACTTT
TRBJ2-5,NA,NA,TRBV4-2,CASSQFGEETQYF,TGTGCCAGCAGCCAATTTGGGGAGGAGACCCAGTACTTC
TRBJ1-5,TRBD1,NA,TRBV7-9,CASSSQGALNQPQHF,TGTGCCAGCAGCTCCCAGGGGGCCCTCAATCAGCCCCAGCATTTT
TRBJ1-5,NA,once,TRBV6-5,CASGNQGGPDQPQHF,TGTGCCAGCGGGAATCAGGGTGGCCCCGATCAGCCCCAGCATTTT
TRBJ2-2,NA,NA,TRBV9,CASSRATRTTGELFF,TGTGCCAGCAGCCGAGCCACCAGAACCACCGGGGAGCTGTTTTTT